These 23 T cell receptor beta chains originate from one sample sequenced in a study of T cell repertoires in cytomegalovirus infection. From the reads, TCRdb called clonotypes with MiXCR, one entry per CDR3 protein. The sample has roughly 730,000 distinct CDR3 sequences, around 32% seen once. No cognate antigen is known for these TCRs. This specimen consisted of cultured PBMCs, obtained from culture after CMV antigen stimulation. The receptors stem from a human donor in good health (CMV status not recorded). Some clones in this sample may be carry-over from other donors' samples.

This clonotype has just a few counts. The V gene is TRBV10-3, the J gene TRBJ1-2; no reliable D call. Trimming cost V 0 bases and J 4 bases, with 6 bases left between them. The CDR3 is made up of 13 amino acids. The germline gives CDR1 ENHRY, CDR2 SYGVKD. The chain's CDR3 is CAISESTGYGYTF. The CDR3 DNA follows: TGTGCCATCAGTGAGTCAACGGGCTATGGCTACACCTTC.

This clonotype was recorded at least ten times. The chain has TRBV7-2 and TRBJ2-7; D is possibly TRBD2 (6 bases). The CDR3 loop spans 14 amino acids. Trimming removed 2 bases at V and 6 bases at J, with 14 bases between. CDR1 SGHTA and CDR2 FQGNSA come from the germline V gene. CDR3 in amino acids: CASSLSASAGEQYF. The DNA for the CDR3 is TGTGCCAGCAGCTTAAGTGCTAGCGCGGGCGAGCAGTACTTC.

V and J are TRBV12-3 or TRBV12-4 and TRBJ1-1; D is possibly TRBD1 (6 bases). V was trimmed by 3 bases and J by 3 bases, leaving 20 bases between them. The CDR3 runs to 17 residues. DNA of the CDR3: TGTGCCAGCAGTTTTGCGGGGGCGGGGGGGGATGACACTGAAGCTTTCTTT. This translates into CASSFAGAGGDDTEAFF.

The chain uses TRBV7-2 and TRBJ2-1; no clear D gene. V shed 3 bases and J shed 10 bases, with 7 bases lying between them. Per the germline V gene, CDR1 is SGHTA and CDR2 is FQGNSA. There are 11 residues in the CDR3. CDR3 sequence (DNA): TGTGCCAGCAGCTTGCCCCACGAGCAGTTCTTC. It is translated as CASSLPHEQFF. The entire variable domain, with the rest obtained from reference TRBV7-2 and TRBJ2-1, is as follows: GAGVSQSPSNKVTEKGKDVELRCDPISGHTALYWYRQSLGQGLEFLIYFQGNSAPDKSGLPSDRFSAERTGGSVSTLTIQRTQQEDSAVYLCASSLPHEQFFGPGTRLTVL.

A few counts support this clonotype. V gene TRBV2 combines with J gene TRBJ1-3; tentative D call: TRBD1 (5 bases). The CDR3 covers 15 residues. V was shortened by 6 bases and J by 4 bases, with 16 bases between the two germline ends. Germline V gives CDR1 SNHLY, CDR2 FYNNEI. As DNA, the CDR3 is TGTGCCAGCAGGGACTTCAGGGTACCCGGAAACACCATATATTTT. Translation: CASRDFRVPGNTIYF. The full variable domain, completed using reference TRBV2 and TRBJ1-3, is EPEVTQTPSHQVTQMGQEVILRCVPISNHLYFYWYRQILGQKVEFLVSFYNNEISEKSEIFDDQFSVERPDGSNFTLKIRSTKLEDSAMYFCASRDFRVPGNTIYFGEGSWLTVV.

The table lists this clonotype with a few counts. This chain links TRBV7-4 with TRBJ2-2; D remains ambiguous. V was cut by 2 bases and J by 4 bases, with 11 bases left in between. CDR3 length: 15 amino acids. Germline-derived CDR1 and CDR2 are SGHVT and SQSDAQ. The CDR3 loop reads CASSLKYWITGELFF. The CDR3 DNA sequence: TGTGCCAGCAGCTTAAAGTACTGGATCACCGGGGAGCTGTTTTTT.

This chain links TRBV7-2 with TRBJ2-2, with D uncertain. The CDR3 has 13 amino acids. Germline CDR1 is SGHTA and CDR2 is FQGNSA. The V end was cut by 6 bases, the J end by 5 bases, with 10 bases between. The CDR3, as DNA: TGTGCCAGCAGTCAAAGCCCTACCGGGGAGCTGTTTTTT. The encoded protein is CASSQSPTGELFF.

This clonotype has just a few counts. The rearrangement joins TRBV11-2 to TRBJ2-7, with 13 bases fitting TRBD2. This CDR3 has 15 residues. The ends lost 4 bases at V and 1 base at J; junction bases unmatched: 1. Germline V gene lookup returns CDR1 SGHAT and CDR2 FQNNGV. CDR3 loop: CASSWTSGGSYEQYF. DNA for the CDR3: TGTGCCAGCAGCTGGACTAGCGGGGGATCCTACGAGCAGTACTTC.

This chain joins TRBV2 and TRBJ1-4, with D uncertain. Germline V gene data show CDR1 as SNHLY and CDR2 as FYNNEI. V lost 3 bases, J lost 3 bases, and 14 bases lay in between. The CDR3 has 16 amino acids. CDR3 in amino acids: CASSEETITANEKLFF. The CDR3, as DNA: TGTGCCAGCAGTGAGGAGACCATCACAGCTAATGAAAAACTGTTTTTT.

This rearrangement joins TRBV20-1 to TRBJ2-5; 7 nucleotides line up with TRBD2. Unmatched junction bases numbered 14, after V lost 5 bases and J lost 2 bases. Germline V lookup: CDR1 DFQATT, CDR2 SNEGSKA (reference sequence). This CDR3 has 16 residues. CDR3 nucleotides: TGCAGTGCTCCACTCGGGGCTAGCGGCAAACAAGAGACCCAGTACTTC. Protein product: CSAPLGASGKQETQYF.

The genes are TRBV7-2 and TRBJ1-4; D not certain. CDR3 length: 15 amino acids. Germline V gives CDR1 SGHTA, CDR2 FQGNSA. The germline V and J ends were trimmed by 5 bases and 5 bases, with 15 bases remaining between them. In DNA form, the CDR3 reads TGTGCCAGCAGCCGTTTCCGGGATCCCAATGAAAAACTGTTTTTT. Amino acids: CASSRFRDPNEKLFF.

The chain combines TRBV7-9 with TRBJ1-1, with D possibly TRBD1 on 6 matching bases. The CDR3 has 14 amino acids. Germline V gene lookup returns CDR1 SEHNR and CDR2 FQNEAQ (reference sequence). The V end was cut by 5 bases, the J end by 0 bases, with 10 bases between. The CDR3 bases are TGTGCCAGCAGCGACGGACAGATGAACACTGAAGCTTTCTTT. Its protein is CASSDGQMNTEAFF.

This chain joins TRBV27 and TRBJ1-5; D unresolved. The CDR3 covers 13 residues. Germline V lookup: CDR1 MNHEY, CDR2 SMNVEV (reference sequence). V dropped 6 bases and J dropped 6 bases, with 12 bases sitting between them. The CDR3 reads CASSPRWGQPQHF. CDR3 bases: TGTGCCAGCAGCCCCCGGTGGGGTCAGCCCCAGCATTTT.

V usage is TRBV7-2 and J usage is TRBJ2-5, with D maybe TRBD1 (5 bases). The V and J ends lost 2 bases and 5 bases respectively, with 12 bases between them. This CDR3 comprises 14 residues. The germline gives CDR1 SGHTA, CDR2 FQGNSA. CDR3 amino acids: CASSLSGFRETQYF. The CDR3, as DNA: TGTGCCAGCAGCTTATCAGGGTTCAGGGAGACCCAGTACTTC.

A few counts support this clonotype. The chain recombines TRBV25-1 with TRBJ2-2; 8 positions agree with TRBD2. The CDR3 sequence is 14 residues long. Losses at the gene ends were 7 bases for V and 1 base for J; bases not matched to a gene: 2. In germline, CDR1 is MGHDK, CDR2 SYGVNS. The CDR3 DNA sequence: TGTGCCAGCAAGCGGGGGATGAACACCGGGGAGCTGTTTTTT. Translation: CASKRGMNTGELFF.

The chain uses TRBV6-6 and TRBJ2-3; TRBD2 agrees at 9 bases. CDR3 length: 15 residues. In germline, CDR1 is MNHNY, CDR2 SVGAGI (reference sequence). J lost 5 bases, V lost 7 bases, and 10 bases had no gene match. CDR3 coding DNA: TGTGCCAGCACCCTACGGGTGACTAGCGGAGATACGCAGTATTTT. Translating it yields CASTLRVTSGDTQYF.

This clonotype was found a few times. At one end the junction does not follow the germline gene, possibly because of a read error. The rearrangement uses TRBV7-6 and TRBJ2-7; D might be TRBD2 (5 bases). The CDR3 spans 11 residues. CDR1 is SGHVS, CDR2 FNYEAQ, per germline. DNA for the CDR3: TGTGCCAGCAGCCCCACTAGGAACCGGGACTTC. It specifies CASSPTRNRDF.

The V gene is TRBV7-6, the J gene TRBJ1-5; 7 bases are a match to TRBD1. Germline V gene sequence: CDR1 SGHVS, CDR2 FNYEAQ. This CDR3 is built from 16 residues. Trimming removed 5 bases from V and 2 bases from J; junction bases left unmatched: 9. The CDR3 here is CASSPGTVLGNQPQHF. CDR3 coding DNA: TGTGCCAGCAGCCCAGGGACAGTTCTTGGCAATCAGCCCCAGCATTTT.

The V and J genes are TRBV23-1 and TRBJ2-7, with 8 bases fitting TRBD2. TRBV23-1 is reported as an ORF; its role is uncertain. The CDR3 contains 16 residues. The V gene end was trimmed by 4 bases and the J gene end by 0 bases; junction bases not matched to a gene: 8. This CDR3 reads CASSPQRERSSYEQYF. CDR3 coding DNA: TGCGCCAGCAGTCCCCAGCGGGAGAGGAGCTCCTACGAGCAGTACTTC.

The rearrangement uses TRBV15 and TRBJ2-5; D uncertain. The ends were cut back, 3 bases at V and 0 bases at J, with 14 bases in the middle. Germline CDR1 and CDR2: LNHNV and YYDKDF (reference sequence). The CDR3 is 16 residues long. The CDR3 is CATSSPPGGNQETQYF. CDR3 nucleotides: TGTGCCACCAGCAGCCCCCCGGGTGGGAACCAAGAGACCCAGTACTTC.

Concerning this clonotype: A clone one base away is much larger, so this may be a read error. This CDR3 is missing its conserved last phenylalanine or tryptophan, likely due to a read error. The chain couples TRBV7-9 to TRBJ1-2; TRBD1 matches 10 bases. V dropped 3 bases and J dropped 6; count of bases not matched to a gene: 4. The germline V gene encodes CDR1 SEHNR and CDR2 FQNEAQ (reference sequence). The CDR3 totals 14 residues. The CDR3 reads CASSFTGTGDGYTI. CDR3 in DNA: TGTGCCAGCAGCTTCACCGGGACAGGGGATGGCTACACCATC.

In its sample, this clonotype was seen a few times. The rearrangement links TRBV10-3 to TRBJ2-7; a possible D gene is TRBD1 (5 bases). This CDR3 has 15 amino acids. CDR1 and CDR2 (germline): ENHRY, SYGVKD. V was pared by 2 bases and J by 6 bases, with 17 bases between. CDR3 protein: CAISEEVQGLGEQYF. CDR3 sequence (DNA): TGTGCCATCAGTGAGGAGGTCCAGGGTCTGGGCGAGCAGTACTTC.

The V call is TRBV5-6, the J call TRBJ1-6, with TRBD1 identical over 9 bases. The CDR3 runs 15 residues. Germline V lookup: CDR1 SGHDT, CDR2 YYEEEE. The V segment lost 1 base and the J segment 9 bases; nucleotides outside the gene matches: 5. This chain's CDR3 is CASSLSGTGSSPLHF. The CDR3 DNA is TGTGCCAGCAGCTTGTCCGGGACAGGGTCTTCACCCCTCCACTTT. The complete variable domain, with remaining parts taken from reference TRBV5-6 and TRBJ1-6, reads DAGVTQSPTHLIKTRGQQVTLRCSPKSGHDTVSWYQQALGQGPQFIFQYYEEEERQRGNFPDRFSGHQFPNYSSELNVNALLLGDSALYLCASSLSGTGSSPLHFGNGTRLTVT.